The 15 T cell receptor beta chains listed next were all sequenced from one sample in a study of blood T cell repertoires in COVID-19 (dated by TCRdb to the early 2020s). Library creation used the immunoSEQ multiplex PCR assay. TCRdb re-hosts the immuneACCESS table, in-frame sequences only. Its copies lack some clones; in the studies checked, an unresolved V gene accounts for under half of them, and the cause for the rest is not known. Across this sample there are some 200,000 clones, with approximately 84% seen only once. The top ten hold under 3% of the sample. Sequencing was carried out using peripheral blood. The receptors here all came from a human donor with acute or convalescent COVID-19. The donor label of this sample is uncertain.

The J gene is TRBJ2-7, the V gene TRBV18, with D tentatively TRBD2 (6 bases). With 5 bases removed from V and 3 bases from J, the gap between germline ends came to 20 bases. The germline V gene has CDR1 KGHSH and CDR2 LQKENI. This CDR3 contains 16 residues. CDR3 DNA: TGTGCCAGCTCATCGAGACAGTCGAGCGGGTACTACGAGCAGTACTTC. This sequence encodes CASSSRQSSGYYEQYF.

In its sample, this clone was seen once. V usage is TRBV6-6 and J usage is TRBJ2-7, with D unclear. The CDR3 loop spans 14 amino acids. V lost 2 bases and J lost 4, with 12 bases in between. CDR1 MNHNY and CDR2 SVGAGI come from the germline V gene (reference sequence). CDR3 sequence (DNA): TGTGCCAGCAGTTACCATACGGGTTTTTACGAGCAGTACTTC. It is translated as CASSYHTGFYEQYF.

This chain links TRBV6-2 or TRBV6-3 with TRBJ1-1, with D unresolved. CDR3 length equals 14 residues. V gave up 5 bases and J gave up 1 base, with 11 bases separating them. Germline-derived CDR1 and CDR2 are MNHEY and SVGEGT. DNA for the CDR3: TGTGCCAGCAGTCAGCCCCCAGGGAACACTGAAGCTTTCTTT. It translates to CASSQPPGNTEAFF.

This sequence joins TRBV27 and TRBJ1-5; D unresolved. CDR1 is MNHEY and CDR2 is SMNVEV in the germline V gene (reference sequence). The CDR3 loop spans 15 amino acids. Trimming removed 6 bases at V and 7 bases at J, with 19 bases between. The CDR3 sequence: CASSPSTTTGQPQHF. The CDR3 DNA reads as TGTGCCAGCAGCCCCAGCACGACGACTGGGCAGCCCCAGCATTTT.

The V and J genes are TRBV7-9 and TRBJ2-5; weak D call: TRBD1 (5 bases). Germline-derived CDR1 and CDR2 are SEHNR and FQNEAQ (reference sequence). V dropped 11 bases and J dropped 7 bases, with 26 bases sitting between them. This CDR3 comprises 15 residues. CDR3 in amino acids: CAGASSDSPVGTQYF. The CDR3 nucleotides are TGTGCCGGAGCCTCCAGCGACAGCCCCGTTGGGACCCAGTACTTC.

This chain uses TRBV6-1 with TRBJ1-6; TRBD1 agrees at 8 bases. This CDR3 contains 13 residues. V was pared by 3 bases and J by 18 bases, with 10 bases of the junction left unmatched. The germline V gene has CDR1 MNHNS and CDR2 SASEGT. Here the CDR3 reads CASSEDRVGVSHF. For the CDR3, the DNA is TGTGCCAGCAGTGAGGACAGGGTGGGGGTTAGCCACTTT.

The chain is built from TRBV6-1 and TRBJ1-5; D might be TRBD1 (6 bases). Per the germline V gene, CDR1 is MNHNS and CDR2 is SASEGT. The CDR3 sequence is 13 residues long. V was pared by 3 bases and J by 4 bases, with 7 bases between. CDR3 sequence: CASSDTGNQPQHF. CDR3 nucleotides: TGTGCCAGCAGTGATACAGGGAATCAGCCCCAGCATTTT.

This sequence joins TRBV5-1 and TRBJ2-7; 12 nucleotides match TRBD2. Germline V gene sequence: CDR1 SGHRS, CDR2 YFSETQ. The V gene end was trimmed by 5 bases and the J gene end by 2 bases; junction bases not matched to a gene: 5. CDR3 length: 15 amino acids. The CDR3 region is CASSPGLAGPYEQYF. Here the CDR3 DNA reads TGCGCCAGCAGTCCAGGACTAGCGGGACCCTACGAGCAGTACTTC.

The chain uses TRBV5-1 and TRBJ2-7; D is perhaps TRBD1 (5 bases). Per germline, CDR1 SGHRS and CDR2 YFSETQ. Deletions cut 4 bases from V and 2 bases from J, with 13 bases between. This CDR3 has 14 residues. The CDR3 DNA is TGCGCCAGCAGCCCTGGGGCTTTGACCTACGAGCAGTACTTC. This codes for CASSPGALTYEQYF.

The chain has TRBV5-1 and TRBJ2-7; D may be TRBD2 (6 bases). The CDR3 extends over 15 amino acids. CDR1 and CDR2 from the germline V gene are SGHRS and YFSETQ. The V end was cut by 5 bases, the J end by 5 bases, with 20 bases between. DNA for the CDR3: TGCGCCAGCAGGGAAGGCGGGACGGGAGTGGACGAGCAGTACTTC. Translating gives CASREGGTGVDEQYF.

The rearrangement links TRBV18 to TRBJ2-7, with D perhaps TRBD2 (6 bases). This CDR3 has 12 amino acids. Germline assignment: CDR1 KGHSH and CDR2 LQKENI. V lost 5 bases to trimming and J lost 7 bases, with 12 bases between them. The CDR3 here is CASSTGAQEQYF. As DNA, the CDR3 is TGTGCCAGCTCAACGGGAGCCCAGGAGCAGTACTTC.

CDR3: CASSAPGQGFDNEQFF. The CDR3 DNA follows: TGTGCCAGCAGTGCCCCGGGACAGGGGTTCGACAATGAGCAGTTCTTC. This chain links TRBV2 with TRBJ2-1; 10 bases map to TRBD1. Germline assignment: CDR1 SNHLY and CDR2 FYNNEI. Trimming at V came to 4 bases and at J to 5 bases, leaving 8 bases not matched to a gene. The CDR3 sequence is 16 residues long. Using reference TRBV2 and TRBJ2-1 for the parts outside the CDR3, the full variable domain is EPEVTQTPSHQVTQMGQEVILRCVPISNHLYFYWYRQILGQKVEFLVSFYNNEISEKSEIFDDQFSVERPDGSNFTLKIRSTKLEDSAMYFCASSAPGQGFDNEQFFGPGTRLTVL.

The chain employs TRBV7-9 and TRBJ2-3; 7 positions agree with TRBD2. Germline CDR1 SEHNR, CDR2 FQNEAQ (reference sequence). This CDR3 spans 15 amino acids. The trim removed 7 bases at V and 2 bases at J, leaving 9 bases unmatched. CDR3: CASTPGSGTTDTQYF. As DNA, the CDR3 is TGTGCCAGCACCCCGGGGAGCGGGACCACAGATACGCAGTATTTT.

The chain uses TRBV5-1 and TRBJ2-3; 9 bases map to TRBD2. Germline V gene lookup returns CDR1 SGHRS and CDR2 YFSETQ. This CDR3 spans 16 amino acids. J gave up 4 bases and V 4 bases, and 10 bases lay outside the gene matches. The CDR3 here is CASSLGLAESADTQYF. The CDR3 DNA is TGCGCCAGCAGCCTGGGACTAGCAGAGTCGGCAGATACGCAGTATTTT.

V usage is TRBV2 and J usage is TRBJ1-1; D is unclear. The germline gives CDR1 SNHLY, CDR2 FYNNEI. The length of the CDR3 is 14 residues. Trimming left V 8 bases short and J 0 bases short, with 13 bases between. In DNA form, the CDR3 reads TGTGCCAGCTTGACACAGAGAATGAACACTGAAGCTTTCTTT. Translated: CASLTQRMNTEAFF.